The 10 T cell receptor beta chains listed next were all sequenced from one sample in a study of multiple sclerosis patients with progressive multifocal leukoencephalopathy. TCRdb's table, derived via immunoSEQ multiplex PCR, lists solely in-frame clones and lacks some. The sample yields about 32,000 clones, about 91% seen once. Time point in this sample: before natalizumab initiation. Material for sequencing was PBMCs. Receptor source: a young man with multiple sclerosis.

The chain joins TRBV7-2 to TRBJ2-3; 11 bases fit TRBD2. Germline V gene lookup returns CDR1 SGHTA and CDR2 FQGNSA. The CDR3 covers 16 residues. V lost 4 bases to trimming and J lost 4 bases; unmatched junction nucleotides: 7. CDR3 protein: CASSSDSGRVSDTQYF. Here the CDR3 DNA reads TGTGCCAGCAGCTCGGATAGCGGGAGGGTATCAGATACGCAGTATTTT.

The chain joins TRBV19 to TRBJ1-6; D remains unclear. CDR3 length: 14 amino acids. Germline-derived CDR1 and CDR2 are LNHDA and SQIVND (reference sequence). The V and J ends lost 1 base and 7 bases respectively, with 8 bases between them. The CDR3 loop is CASSIGLLNSPLHF. For the CDR3, the DNA is TGTGCCAGTAGTATAGGACTTCTGAATTCACCCCTCCACTTT.

V usage is TRBV4-1 and J usage is TRBJ2-7; 8 bases match TRBD1. Trimming removed 1 base from V and 4 bases from J; junction bases left unmatched: 3. Germline lookup yields CDR1 MGHRA and CDR2 YSYEKL. The CDR3 is made up of 14 amino acids. The CDR3 spells CASSQAQGAYEQYF. The CDR3 bases are TGCGCCAGCAGCCAAGCGCAGGGGGCATACGAGCAGTACTTC.

V and J are TRBV13 and TRBJ2-3; D may be TRBD2 (6 bases). The CDR3 covers 15 residues. V lost 5 bases and J lost 8, with 20 bases in between. Germline values: CDR1 PRHDT, CDR2 FYEKMQ (reference sequence). The CDR3 loop reads CASSIGRLVGGTQYF. CDR3 sequence (DNA): TGTGCCAGCAGCATTGGGAGGCTAGTAGGCGGTACGCAGTATTTT.

This chain links TRBV7-9 with TRBJ2-1; tentatively, D is TRBD1 (5 bases). In germline, CDR1 is SEHNR, CDR2 FQNEAQ (reference sequence). The CDR3 has 17 residues. The ends were cut back, 3 bases at V and 3 bases at J, with 18 bases in the middle. DNA of the CDR3: TGTGCCAGCAGCTTTTGGGGCGGTTACTTAATCTACAATGAGCAGTTCTTC. It specifies CASSFWGGYLIYNEQFF. The full variable domain, rest sourced from reference TRBV7-9 and TRBJ2-1, is DTGVSQNPRHKITKRGQNVTFRCDPISEHNRLYWYRQTLGQGPEFLTYFQNEAQLEKSRLLSDRFSAERPKGSFSTLEIQRTEQGDSAMYLCASSFWGGYLIYNEQFFGPGTRLTVL.

This rearrangement joins TRBV2 to TRBJ1-4, with 9 bases aligning to TRBD1. There are 14 residues in the CDR3. Unmatched junction bases numbered 7, after V lost 6 bases and J lost 8 bases. The germline V gene has CDR1 SNHLY and CDR2 FYNNEI. The CDR3 here is CASRGQGGLEKLFF. The CDR3, as DNA: TGTGCCAGCAGGGGACAGGGCGGGCTCGAAAAACTGTTTTTT.

The rearrangement uses TRBV27 and TRBJ1-1, with D possibly TRBD1 on 5 matching bases. V was cut by 4 bases and J by 5 bases, with 20 bases left in between. Germline values: CDR1 MNHEY, CDR2 SMNVEV (reference sequence). The CDR3 contains 16 residues. This chain's CDR3 is CASSSPRGLGGTEAFF. Here the CDR3 DNA reads TGTGCCAGCAGTTCACCCCGGGGACTCGGTGGAACTGAAGCTTTCTTT.

Only a few counts were recorded for this clone. The chain combines TRBV5-1 with TRBJ2-2; D gene uncertain. V dropped 0 bases and J dropped 3 bases, with 9 bases sitting between them. The germline V gene has CDR1 SGHRS and CDR2 YFSETQ. The CDR3 runs 15 residues. The DNA of the CDR3 is TGCGCCAGCAGCTTGGCCGTTGGAGACACCGGGGAGCTGTTTTTT. Translation: CASSLAVGDTGELFF.

This clone was observed a single time. The rearrangement joins TRBV27 to TRBJ2-3; 9 bases fit TRBD2. Trimming removed 3 bases from V and 6 bases from J; junction bases left unmatched: 19. Germline CDR1 and CDR2: MNHEY and SMNVEV (reference sequence). CDR3 length: 19 amino acids. CDR3: CASSFGTVPREGHGDTQYF. CDR3 sequence (DNA): TGTGCCAGCAGTTTCGGCACCGTCCCGCGGGAGGGCCATGGTGATACGCAGTATTTT.

This chain links TRBV14 with TRBJ1-2; 10 bases fit TRBD1. CDR3 length equals 13 residues. The V segment lost 6 bases and the J segment 8 bases; nucleotides outside the gene matches: 6. Germline V gene sequence: CDR1 SGHDN, CDR2 FVKESK. CDR3 residues: CASSTGTGVGYTF. As DNA, the CDR3 is TGTGCCAGCAGTACCGGGACAGGGGTCGGCTACACCTTC.